This T cell receptor beta chain was obtained from a study of T-cell reconstitution after alpha-beta-depleted transplantation in children. The germline V gene has CDR1 WNHNN and CDR2 SYGVQD (reference sequence). This CDR3 contains 13 residues. V was shortened by 1 base and J by 6 bases, with 10 bases between the two germline ends. Unique molecular identifiers were incorporated when the TCRbeta library was constructed. TCRdb called the PCR reads again in MiXCR, with one record for every CDR3 protein. This sample has roughly 400,000 distinct CDR3 sequences; about 45% occur once, and the top ten carry 27%. About this clonotype itself: Its antigen is undetermined.

Overall study findings and caveats: Surviving thymic progenitors and recipient T cells were the source of high TCRbeta diversity at day 60 in some patients. T-cell numbers and diversity, one year after transplant, stemmed largely from T cells that were newly produced. The origin of alpha-beta T cells about two months after transplant was reportedly several hundred expanded graft clones.

This clonotype was obtained from a girl aged 2-10 years with aplastic anemia, due to receive a stem cell transplant. The material was PBMCs, obtained before TCRalphabeta/CD19-depleted stem cell transplant. The rearrangement joins TRBV10-1 to TRBJ2-7; D gene unclear. In nucleotides, the CDR3 is TGCGCCAGCAGTGAGTATCTAGGGCTCGAGCAGTACTTC. The encoded protein is CASSEYLGLEQYF.